These 30 T cell receptor beta chains originate from one sample sequenced in a study of blood T cell repertoires in COVID-19. Generated by immunoSEQ multiplex PCR, the TCRdb table keeps only in-frame clones and is missing some. The sample lists fewer than 120,000 clones; around 90% were seen once. Sequenced sample: peripheral blood. These receptors were collected from a human donor in a cohort sampled during active COVID-19.

The chain links TRBV29-1 to TRBJ2-5; D uncertain. The CDR3 is 14 amino acids. The germline V gene encodes CDR1 SQVTM and CDR2 ANQGSEA. Trimming removed 3 bases from V and 5 bases from J, with 16 bases in between. The CDR3 DNA follows: TGCAGCGTTGAGGTACGCGGCGGTCGGGAGACCCAGTACTTC. It is translated as CSVEVRGGRETQYF.

This chain links TRBV27 with TRBJ1-5; a possible D gene is TRBD1 (5 bases). This CDR3 has 14 amino acids. Trimming shortened V by 5 bases and J by 3 bases, and 11 bases separated the two germline ends. Looked up from germline, CDR1 is MNHEY and CDR2 is SMNVEV (reference sequence). The CDR3 region has the DNA TGTGCCAGCAGTCCTGACAGAGTCAATCAGCCCCAGCATTTT. Translating it yields CASSPDRVNQPQHF.

The rearrangement links TRBV3-1 (or the pseudogene TRBV3-2) to TRBJ2-5, with 8 positions matching TRBD2. J was trimmed by 5 bases and V by 4 bases; bases with no gene match: 6. The CDR3 contains 14 residues. Germline lookup yields CDR1 LGHDT and CDR2 YNNKEL (reference sequence). The CDR3 region has the DNA TGTGCCAGCAGCCCTTACTCGGGAGGGGAGACCCAGTACTTC. Protein: CASSPYSGGETQYF.

This chain joins TRBV29-1 and TRBJ2-6; no clear D gene. Trimming removed 7 bases at V and 0 bases at J, with 13 bases between. The germline V gene has CDR1 SQVTM and CDR2 ANQGSEA. This CDR3 has 15 residues. The CDR3 DNA sequence: TGCAGCGCCACTAAAGTAAACTCTGGGGCCAACGTCCTGACTTTC. Its translation is CSATKVNSGANVLTF.

V and J are TRBV6-5 and TRBJ2-7; tentative D call: TRBD1 (5 bases). Germline lookup yields CDR1 MNHEY and CDR2 SVGAGI. The CDR3 is made up of 14 amino acids. V was pared by 5 bases and J by 0 bases, with 11 bases between. CDR3 bases: TGTGCCAGCAGTATCCGACAGCGCTCCTACGAGCAGTACTTC. Protein sequence: CASSIRQRSYEQYF.

The V and J genes are TRBV20-1 and TRBJ1-2, with 8 bases that match TRBD1. Trimming at V came to 3 bases and at J to 6 bases, leaving 15 bases not matched to a gene. CDR1 and CDR2 from the germline V gene are DFQATT and SNEGSKA (reference sequence). The CDR3 is 16 residues long. CDR3 sequence (DNA): TGCAGTGCTAGTCTCACTGGACAGGGTAACCCCAATGGCTACACCTTC. Translated, it gives CSASLTGQGNPNGYTF.

This chain links TRBV7-9 with TRBJ1-1; a possible D gene is TRBD1 (5 bases). This CDR3 has 13 amino acids. Germline V lookup: CDR1 SEHNR, CDR2 FQNEAQ (reference sequence). Between the trimmed V and J ends, which lost 5 bases and 1 base, there was a span of 8 bases. The CDR3 DNA reads as TGTGCCAGCAGCCACGGACAGAACACTGAAGCTTTCTTT. This codes for CASSHGQNTEAFF.

The chain has TRBV3-1 (or the pseudogene TRBV3-2) and TRBJ2-7; possibly TRBD2 for D (6 bases). Germline-derived CDR1 and CDR2 are LGHDT and YNNKEL (reference sequence). Trimming removed 4 bases from V and 1 base from J, with 14 bases in between. This CDR3 region has 15 residues. The CDR3 spells CASSPWGSGSYEQYF. The CDR3 DNA reads TGTGCCAGCAGCCCTTGGGGTAGCGGATCCTACGAGCAGTACTTC.

The chain combines TRBV6-5 with TRBJ1-1; 8 bases map to TRBD1. The CDR3 is made up of 15 amino acids. J was trimmed by 3 bases and V by 4 bases; bases with no gene match: 7. Germline CDR1 reads MNHEY; CDR2 reads SVGAGI. The CDR3 protein is CASSSVLRGHTEAFF. CDR3 in DNA: TGTGCCAGCAGTTCCGTTCTCAGGGGGCACACTGAAGCTTTCTTT.

The gene calls are TRBV28 and TRBJ2-7, with 9 bases identical to TRBD1. CDR1 MDHEN and CDR2 SYDVKM come from the germline V gene. With V trimmed by 6 bases and J by 9 bases, 9 bases remained unmatched. CDR3 length: 13 amino acids. In DNA form, the CDR3 reads TGTGCCAGCAGACGGACAGGGGAAAAAGGGCAGTACTTC. Its protein product is CASRRTGEKGQYF. The variable domain in full, with the rest retrieved from reference TRBV28 and TRBJ2-7, is DVKVTQSSRYLVKRTGEKVFLECVQDMDHENMFWYRQDPGLGLRLIYFSYDVKMKEKGDIPEGYSVSREKKERFSLILESASTNQTSMYLCASRRTGEKGQYFGPGTRLTVT.

This chain joins TRBV5-8 and TRBJ1-5; D gene ambiguous. This CDR3 region has 15 residues. Germline CDR1 and CDR2: SGHTS and YDEGEE. V dropped 1 base and J dropped 0 bases, with 8 bases sitting between them. The CDR3 region is CASSLSPYSNQPQHF. The CDR3 DNA follows: TGTGCCAGCAGCTTGTCTCCCTATAGCAATCAGCCCCAGCATTTT.

The rearrangement links TRBV7-9 to TRBJ1-5; 8 nucleotides match TRBD1. Germline trimming cut 1 base from V and 1 base from J; bases unmatched to any gene: 3. CDR3 size: 16 residues. Per the germline V gene, CDR1 is SEHNR and CDR2 is FQNEAQ (reference sequence). The CDR3 region is CASSLGWTGSNQPQHF. The CDR3 coding sequence is TGTGCCAGCAGCTTAGGCTGGACAGGGAGCAATCAGCCCCAGCATTTT.

The chain recombines TRBV11-2 with TRBJ1-2; 9 bases fit TRBD1. Trimming at V came to 5 bases and at J to 5 bases, leaving 9 bases not matched to a gene. The CDR3 sequence is 15 residues long. Per the germline V gene, CDR1 is SGHAT and CDR2 is FQNNGV. DNA of the CDR3: TGTGCCAGCAGCGCGTCCCGGGACAGGGCATATGGCTACACCTTC. Protein product: CASSASRDRAYGYTF.

The chain recombines TRBV16 with TRBJ2-7, with D maybe TRBD2 (6 bases). CDR3 length: 14 amino acids. Germline V lookup: CDR1 KGHSY, CDR2 FQNENV. V was cut by 4 bases and J by 6 bases, with 16 bases left in between. The CDR3 loop is CASSPSTLGGEQYF. For the CDR3, the DNA is TGTGCCAGCAGCCCCTCAACCTTGGGGGGCGAGCAGTACTTC.

The V and J genes are TRBV9 and TRBJ2-5; D remains unclear. With 7 bases removed from V and 3 bases from J, the gap between germline ends came to 4 bases. The germline V gene has CDR1 SGDLS and CDR2 YYNGEE. The length of the CDR3 is 10 residues. The CDR3 DNA reads as TGTGCCAGCGGAGAAGAGACCCAGTACTTC. Translation gives CASGEETQYF.

The CDR3 protein is CASSGDRADEQFF. CDR3 bases: TGTGCCAGCAGTGGCGACAGGGCGGATGAGCAGTTCTTC. The chain links TRBV2 to TRBJ2-1; 7 bases are a match to TRBD1. The V gene's germline CDR1 is SNHLY and CDR2 FYNNEI. This CDR3 is built from 13 residues. Trimming took 4 bases from V and 8 from J; bases not matched to a gene: 5.

The chain has TRBV3-1 (or the pseudogene TRBV3-2) and TRBJ1-2, with D hard to call. Trimming stripped 1 base from V and 0 bases from J, with 12 bases between. This CDR3 has 16 residues. Germline loops: CDR1 LGHDT, CDR2 YNNKEL (reference sequence). The CDR3 reads CASSQVGGITNYGYTF. The CDR3 bases are TGTGCCAGCAGCCAAGTAGGAGGGATTACTAACTATGGCTACACCTTC.

This sequence joins TRBV5-5 and TRBJ2-5; D uncertain. The CDR3 covers 15 residues. The germline CDR1 and CDR2 sequences are SGHKS and YYEKEE (reference sequence). Trimming took off 0 bases at V and 0 bases at J, with 9 bases between the two ends. CDR3 sequence (DNA): TGTGCCAGCAGCTTGGAGCGCAGTCACCAAGAGACCCAGTACTTC. It translates to CASSLERSHQETQYF.

The chain is built from TRBV3-1 (or the pseudogene TRBV3-2) and TRBJ1-3, with TRBD1 identical over 7 bases. The CDR3 has 15 amino acids. V was clipped by 4 bases and J by 4 bases; unmatched bases: 7. Germline lookup yields CDR1 LGHDT and CDR2 YNNKEL (reference sequence). This CDR3 is CASSPGTASGNTIYF. CDR3 DNA: TGTGCCAGCAGCCCGGGGACAGCTTCAGGAAACACCATATATTTT.

The genes are TRBV11-2 and TRBJ2-3, with a tentative D call TRBD2 (5 bases). The V gene's germline CDR1 is SGHAT and CDR2 FQNNGV. The CDR3 sequence is 12 residues long. V was trimmed by 6 bases and J by 6 bases, leaving 10 bases between them. Written as DNA, the CDR3 is TGTGCCAGCAGTCTAACGGGGGATACGCAGTATTTT. Its protein is CASSLTGDTQYF.

This CDR3 is CASSQLSTGGRFF. The CDR3 DNA reads TGTGCCAGCTCACAACTGTCGACAGGGGGTAGGTTCTTC. The V call is TRBV18, the J call TRBJ2-1, with TRBD1 matching over 9 bases. The germline V gene has CDR1 KGHSH and CDR2 LQKENI. The trim removed 4 bases at V and 15 bases at J, leaving 10 bases unmatched. This CDR3 is built from 13 residues.

This chain joins TRBV5-1 and TRBJ2-7; D might be TRBD1 (5 bases). The germline gives CDR1 SGHRS, CDR2 YFSETQ. Trimming took 4 bases from V and 5 from J, leaving 13 bases between them. This CDR3 is 13 amino acids long. The CDR3 reads CASSLTLGDEQYF. The CDR3 DNA sequence: TGCGCCAGCAGCCTCACCCTAGGGGACGAGCAGTACTTC. Complete variable domain (other parts from reference TRBV5-1 and TRBJ2-7): KAGVTQTPRYLIKTRGQQVTLSCSPISGHRSVSWYQQTPGQGLQFLFEYFSETQRNKGNFPGRFSGRQFSNSRSEMNVSTLELGDSALYLCASSLTLGDEQYFGPGTRLTVT.

V gene TRBV7-9 combines with J gene TRBJ1-6; 8 bases are shared with TRBD1. After removal of 8 bases from V and 8 bases from J, the junction contained 2 bases not matched to a gene. CDR3 length: 12 amino acids. Germline CDR1 and CDR2: SEHNR and FQNEAQ (reference sequence). The CDR3 region is CASDRGDSPLHF. CDR3 sequence (DNA): TGTGCCAGCGACAGGGGCGATTCACCCCTCCACTTT. Full variable domain (rest looked up from reference TRBV7-9 and TRBJ1-6): DTGVSQNPRHKITKRGQNVTFRCDPISEHNRLYWYRQTLGQGPEFLTYFQNEAQLEKSRLLSDRFSAERPKGSFSTLEIQRTEQGDSAMYLCASDRGDSPLHFGNGTRLTVT.

This chain uses TRBV9 with TRBJ2-2; D is possibly TRBD1 (7 bases). The CDR3 extends over 15 amino acids. CDR1 SGDLS and CDR2 YYNGEE come from the germline V gene. V was shortened by 4 bases and J by 3 bases, with 13 bases between the two germline ends. The CDR3 nucleotides are TGTGCCAGCAGCCCCCGCAGGGGGGACACCGGGGAGCTGTTTTTT. This translates into CASSPRRGDTGELFF.

V usage is TRBV10-3 and J usage is TRBJ2-6, with 10 bases lining up with TRBD1. The V gene's germline CDR1 is ENHRY and CDR2 SYGVKD. Unmatched junction bases numbered 2, after V lost 3 bases and J lost 0 bases. The CDR3 is made up of 17 amino acids. The CDR3 region has the DNA TGTGCCATCAGTGACGGGGACAGGGGCTCTGGGGCCAACGTCCTGACTTTC. The encoded protein is CAISDGDRGSGANVLTF.

This chain joins TRBV5-1 and TRBJ1-2; a possible D gene is TRBD1 (6 bases). Germline CDR1 SGHRS, CDR2 YFSETQ. Trimming stripped 4 bases from V and 2 bases from J, with 9 bases between. CDR3 length: 13 residues. In DNA form, the CDR3 reads TGCGCCAGCAGCCAGCAGGGGAACTATGGCTACACCTTC. Encoded protein: CASSQQGNYGYTF.

The V call is TRBV9, the J call TRBJ2-1; D perhaps matches TRBD1 (6 bases). Germline-derived CDR1 and CDR2 are SGDLS and YYNGEE. V lost 4 bases to trimming and J lost 1 base, with 12 bases between them. The CDR3 runs 15 residues. CDR3 coding DNA: TGTGCCAGCAGCACCCGGACAGTGTCCTACAATGAGCAGTTCTTC. This translates into CASSTRTVSYNEQFF.

This clone was detected only once. The chain recombines TRBV12-3 or TRBV12-4 with TRBJ1-6; a possible D gene is TRBD1 (5 bases). Deletions cut 6 bases from V and 7 bases from J, with 10 bases between. There are 13 residues in the CDR3. The CDR3 sequence is CASSPRGNSPLHF. CDR3 in DNA: TGTGCCAGCAGCCCCCGGGGGAATTCACCCCTCCACTTT.

The chain carries TRBV6-1 and TRBJ1-5, with 8 positions matching TRBD1. Trimming took 1 base from V and 9 from J; bases not matched to a gene: 5. The CDR3 runs to 14 residues. Germline loops: CDR1 MNHNS, CDR2 SASEGT. CDR3 in amino acids: CASSEDRGGSPQHF. The CDR3 bases are TGTGCCAGCAGTGAAGACAGGGGGGGGTCGCCCCAGCATTTT.

This chain connects TRBV6-2 or TRBV6-3 to TRBJ1-2; 7 bases align to TRBD1. CDR3 length equals 14 residues. The V gene end was trimmed by 5 bases and the J gene end by 3 bases; junction bases not matched to a gene: 6. The germline V gene encodes CDR1 MNHEY and CDR2 SVGEGT. In nucleotides, the CDR3 is TGTGCCAGCAGTCCGGGACAGTACTACTATGGCTACACCTTC. Its protein product is CASSPGQYYYGYTF.